The clone carrying this T cell receptor beta chain was detected only once. What it binds is not known. This specimen belongs to a study of shared clonotypes between healthy human individuals. Regarding the study as a whole: Generally, naive subsets came out with larger estimated richness than memory subsets.

V was trimmed by 1 base and J by 4 bases, leaving 11 bases between them. There are 15 residues in the CDR3. Germline V CDR1 and CDR2: MNHNS, SASEGT. The protocol was immunoSEQ multiplex PCR, while the TCRdb copy is restricted to in-frame clones and leaves out a portion. Here the sample spans roughly 2 million clones, 85% to 95% being singletons. The sequenced material came from naive CD4+ T cells sorted from blood. As to subset: CD45RA+ positively selected. The chain recombines TRBV6-1 with TRBJ1-5; D not resolved. The TCR originated in a man younger than 35 in good health. For the CDR3, the DNA is TGTGCCAGCAGTGAAGATGGGCCAAGGAATCAGCCCCAGCATTTT. Translation gives CASSEDGPRNQPQHF.